The rows below give T cell receptor beta chains drawn from one sample of a study of blood T cell repertoires in COVID-19. Sequencing used immunoSEQ multiplex PCR; TCRdb keeps in-frame clones, though not all of them. The data show 90,000 to 120,000 clones, with roughly 89% seen just once and 5.1% held by the top ten. Sequenced: peripheral blood. The receptor set was obtained from a human donor in a cohort sampled during active COVID-19. CDR3s include the opening cysteine and the closing phenylalanine or tryptophan. The D gene is left open where the match is weak. Rows may omit the clone size; those that give it use once, few, many or a size class.

j_gene: TRBJ2-3
abundance: NA
v_gene: TRBV5-1
d_gene: TRBD2
CDR3aa: CASSGTSGRSWRDTQYF
CDR3nt: TGCGCCAGCAGCGGAACTAGCGGGAGATCCTGGAGAGATACGCAGTATTTT

j_gene: TRBJ2-7
abundance: NA
v_gene: TRBV6-5
d_gene: NA
CDR3aa: CASSYSRGYEQYF
CDR3nt: TGTGCCAGCAGTTACTCTCGCGGCTACGAGCAGTACTTC

j_gene: TRBJ1-1
abundance: NA
v_gene: TRBV3-1/TRBV3-2
d_gene: TRBD1
CDR3aa: CASSQYRGNTEAFF
CDR3nt: TGTGCCAGCAGCCAATACAGGGGGAACACTGAAGCTTTCTTT

j_gene: TRBJ2-2
abundance: NA
v_gene: TRBV7-2
d_gene: TRBD2
CDR3aa: CASSLAGTRATGELFF
CDR3nt: TGTGCCAGCAGCTTAGCCGGGACTAGAGCTACCGGGGAGCTGTTTTTT

j_gene: TRBJ1-5
abundance: NA
v_gene: TRBV7-9
d_gene: TRBD1
CDR3aa: CASSFADRGRGTQHF
CDR3nt: TGTGCCAGCAGCTTTGCGGACAGGGGGCGAGGGACCCAGCATTTT

j_gene: TRBJ2-1
abundance: NA
v_gene: TRBV6-6
d_gene: TRBD2
CDR3aa: CASSRLAGEWYEQFF
CDR3nt: TGTGCCAGCAGCAGACTAGCGGGAGAATGGTATGAGCAGTTCTTC

j_gene: TRBJ2-3
abundance: NA
v_gene: TRBV6-6
d_gene: NA
CDR3aa: CASSLTSTYTQYF
CDR3nt: TGTGCCAGCAGTCTCACTAGCACCTATACGCAGTATTTT

j_gene: TRBJ2-7
abundance: NA
v_gene: TRBV5-6
d_gene: NA
CDR3aa: CASSAKWDNYEQYF
CDR3nt: TGTGCCAGCAGCGCCAAGTGGGACAACTACGAGCAGTACTTC

j_gene: TRBJ1-4
abundance: NA
v_gene: TRBV20-1
d_gene: NA
CDR3aa: CSASGGANEKLFF
CDR3nt: TGCAGTGCTAGTGGGGGCGCTAATGAAAAACTGTTTTTT

j_gene: TRBJ2-7
abundance: NA
v_gene: TRBV4-1
d_gene: NA
CDR3aa: CASSQALGAEQYF
CDR3nt: TGCGCCAGCAGCCAGGCCCTAGGAGCCGAGCAGTACTTC

j_gene: TRBJ1-1
abundance: NA
v_gene: TRBV12-3/TRBV12-4
d_gene: NA
CDR3aa: CASRGRAQTEAFF
CDR3nt: TGTGCCAGCCGGGGGAGGGCGCAGACTGAAGCTTTCTTT

j_gene: TRBJ2-1
abundance: many
v_gene: TRBV5-6
d_gene: NA
CDR3aa: CASSSTVTPGYNEQFF
CDR3nt: TGTGCCAGCAGCTCAACCGTGACCCCCGGGTACAATGAGCAGTTCTTC

j_gene: TRBJ1-4
abundance: NA
v_gene: TRBV6-5
d_gene: TRBD1
CDR3aa: CASRGQGGTNEKLFF
CDR3nt: TGTGCCAGCAGGGGACAGGGAGGAACTAATGAAAAACTGTTTTTT

j_gene: TRBJ1-6
abundance: once
v_gene: TRBV15
d_gene: TRBD1
CDR3aa: CATSRDIGTENSPLHF
CDR3nt: TGTGCCACCAGCAGAGATATAGGGACAGAGAATTCACCCCTCCACTTT

j_gene: TRBJ2-3
abundance: NA
v_gene: TRBV5-1
d_gene: TRBD2
CDR3aa: CASGVDPLISGSTDTQYF
CDR3nt: TGCGCCAGCGGCGTTGACCCACTGATAAGCGGGAGTACAGATACGCAGTATTTT

j_gene: TRBJ1-1
abundance: NA
v_gene: TRBV24-1
d_gene: NA
CDR3aa: CATSGNRNTEAFF
CDR3nt: TGTGCCACCAGTGGTAACAGGAACACTGAAGCTTTCTTT

j_gene: TRBJ2-5
abundance: once
v_gene: TRBV7-8
d_gene: TRBD2
CDR3aa: CASSLMTSGKETQYF
CDR3nt: TGTGCCAGCAGCCTCATGACTAGCGGTAAAGAGACCCAGTACTTC

j_gene: TRBJ1-6
abundance: NA
v_gene: TRBV5-5
d_gene: TRBD1
CDR3aa: CASSTDRGNSPLHF
CDR3nt: TGTGCCAGCAGCACGGACAGGGGGAATTCACCCCTCCACTTT

j_gene: TRBJ2-1
abundance: NA
v_gene: TRBV18
d_gene: TRBD2
CDR3aa: CATLLAGDGEQFF
CDR3nt: TGTGCCACCCTACTAGCGGGAGACGGTGAGCAGTTCTTC

j_gene: TRBJ1-1
abundance: NA
v_gene: TRBV7-2
d_gene: TRBD1
CDR3aa: CASSLHRGLTEAFF
CDR3nt: TGTGCCAGCAGCCTACACAGGGGTTTAACTGAAGCTTTCTTT

j_gene: TRBJ1-1
abundance: NA
v_gene: TRBV28
d_gene: NA
CDR3aa: CASREAMNTEAFF
CDR3nt: TGTGCCAGTCGAGAGGCGATGAACACTGAAGCTTTCTTT

j_gene: TRBJ2-5
abundance: NA
v_gene: TRBV9
d_gene: TRBD2
CDR3aa: CASSSLVGGETQYF
CDR3nt: TGTGCCAGCAGCTCTCTAGTCGGGGGGGAGACCCAGTACTTC

j_gene: TRBJ1-2
abundance: once
v_gene: TRBV6-5
d_gene: TRBD1
CDR3aa: CASRATGGDYGYTF
CDR3nt: TGTGCCAGCAGAGCTACAGGGGGGGACTATGGCTACACCTTC

j_gene: TRBJ1-4
abundance: NA
v_gene: TRBV27
d_gene: NA
CDR3aa: CASSPQTTGSTNEKLFF
CDR3nt: TGTGCCAGCAGTCCCCAAACCACAGGGTCAACTAATGAAAAACTGTTTTTT

j_gene: TRBJ1-5
abundance: once
v_gene: TRBV3-1/TRBV3-2
d_gene: TRBD1
CDR3aa: CASSRGQGNQPQHF
CDR3nt: TGTGCCAGCAGCCGTGGACAGGGTAACCAGCCCCAGCATTTT

j_gene: TRBJ1-5
abundance: NA
v_gene: TRBV21-1
d_gene: NA
CDR3aa: CASIPGQVAPQHF
CDR3nt: TGTGCCAGCATTCCGGGACAGGTTGCACCCCAGCATTTT

j_gene: TRBJ1-3
abundance: once
v_gene: TRBV7-6
d_gene: NA
CDR3aa: CASSPYPGIKDSGNTIYF
CDR3nt: TGTGCCAGCAGCCCCTATCCCGGGATTAAGGACTCTGGAAACACCATATATTTT

j_gene: TRBJ2-1
abundance: NA
v_gene: TRBV27
d_gene: NA
CDR3aa: CASRTDYNEQFF
CDR3nt: TGTGCCAGCCGGACAGACTACAATGAGCAGTTCTTC

j_gene: TRBJ1-3
abundance: NA
v_gene: TRBV2
d_gene: TRBD1
CDR3aa: CASGDRGSGNTIYF
CDR3nt: TGTGCCAGCGGGGACAGGGGCTCCGGAAACACCATATATTTT

j_gene: TRBJ2-1
abundance: NA
v_gene: TRBV7-3
d_gene: NA
CDR3aa: CASSLGVPYNEQFF
CDR3nt: TGTGCCAGCAGCTTGGGAGTCCCCTACAATGAGCAGTTCTTC

j_gene: TRBJ2-5
abundance: NA
v_gene: TRBV19
d_gene: NA
CDR3aa: CASSMSQGGETQYF
CDR3nt: TGTGCCAGTAGTATGTCGCAGGGTGGGGAGACCCAGTACTTC

j_gene: TRBJ1-5
abundance: once
v_gene: TRBV28
d_gene: NA
CDR3aa: CASSLGGANQPQHF
CDR3nt: TGTGCCAGCAGTTTAGGCGGAGCCAATCAGCCCCAGCATTTT

j_gene: TRBJ2-1
abundance: NA
v_gene: TRBV28
d_gene: TRBD2
CDR3aa: CASSLLILAGVHNEQFF
CDR3nt: TGTGCCAGCAGTTTACTCATACTAGCGGGGGTCCACAATGAGCAGTTCTTC

j_gene: TRBJ2-3
abundance: NA
v_gene: TRBV14
d_gene: NA
CDR3aa: CASSQDTVTDTQYF
CDR3nt: TGTGCCAGCAGCCAAGATACAGTCACAGATACGCAGTATTTT

j_gene: TRBJ2-7
abundance: NA
v_gene: TRBV7-6
d_gene: TRBD1
CDR3aa: CASSLEQGVSSYEQYF
CDR3nt: TGTGCCAGCAGCTTAGAACAGGGGGTGAGCTCCTACGAGCAGTACTTC

j_gene: TRBJ1-3
abundance: NA
v_gene: TRBV11-2
d_gene: NA
CDR3aa: CASSLARDRSGNTIYF
CDR3nt: TGTGCCAGCAGCTTAGCCAGAGACAGGTCTGGAAACACCATATATTTT

j_gene: TRBJ2-7
abundance: NA
v_gene: TRBV7-2
d_gene: NA
CDR3aa: CASSLALAVESYEQYF
CDR3nt: TGTGCCAGCAGCTTAGCATTAGCGGTAGAGTCTTACGAGCAGTACTTC

j_gene: TRBJ2-5
abundance: few
v_gene: TRBV7-3
d_gene: TRBD2
CDR3aa: CATTRGGRGEETQYF
CDR3nt: TGTGCCACCACGAGGGGCGGGAGGGGTGAAGAGACCCAGTACTTC

j_gene: TRBJ2-7
abundance: once
v_gene: TRBV27
d_gene: NA
CDR3aa: CASSLSVGTWAEQYF
CDR3nt: TGTGCCAGCAGTTTATCAGTGGGCACGTGGGCCGAGCAGTACTTC

j_gene: TRBJ2-1
abundance: NA
v_gene: TRBV6-1
d_gene: TRBD1
CDR3aa: CASSEGTGIDEQFF
CDR3nt: TGTGCCAGCAGTGAAGGGACAGGGATCGATGAGCAGTTCTTC

j_gene: TRBJ2-5
abundance: NA
v_gene: TRBV7-2
d_gene: NA
CDR3aa: CASSRGGQETQYF
CDR3nt: TGTGCCAGCAGTAGGGGGGGCCAAGAGACCCAGTACTTC

j_gene: TRBJ2-2
abundance: NA
v_gene: TRBV2
d_gene: TRBD1
CDR3aa: CASALGQGNAGELFF
CDR3nt: TGTGCCAGCGCCTTGGGACAGGGTAACGCCGGGGAGCTGTTTTTT